This record concerns one T cell receptor beta chain sequence. The clone's antigen remains unknown. Within one base of it there is no much larger clone, and no base qualities were kept. In total, around 600 healthy bone marrow donors made up the cohort. At the time of sampling, all cohort members were nominally healthy, though unrecorded immune exposures were likely present. The donor was CMV seronegative and was included in the group of 352 seronegative cohort members. A peripheral blood sample was provided by each donor, and peripheral blood mononuclear cells were used for TCR beta sequencing. The Qiagen DNeasy Blood Extraction Kit was used to extract genomic DNA from the blood cell samples. The data were obtained in a study of cytomegalovirus exposure and HLA in healthy donors (dated by TCRdb to about 2017). Looking at the study overall: An earlier analysis of approximately 640 of the donors reported 250 to 350 Gb of sequence data and 117 million unique TCR beta sequences from some 180 million T cells. About 280 gigabases of sequencing data and tens of millions of unique TCR sequences were included in an early release covering over 600 HLA-typed donors. Among the approximately 400 genotyped donors, around 81% belonged to the genetic ancestry cluster associated with self-reported Caucasian donors. The study aimed to test whether cataloging public T cell receptors could reveal signatures of past pathogen exposure. Using immunosequencing, the study profiled T cell repertoires from 550 to 750 subjects and related those repertoires to cytomegalovirus serostatus. A separate validation cohort of 100 to 150 different subjects was used in addition to the approximately 640-subject first cohort. The study combined high-throughput TCR immunosequencing, statistical association of individual TCRs with disease status, and machine learning to predict cytomegalovirus infection status. A later analysis re-analyzed previously published TCR beta repertoires from 550 to 700 donors and added high-resolution HLA genotyping to study TCR occurrence patterns. In the later analysis, no new phenotypic data were used to find candidate immune exposures; instead, reliance was placed on TCR beta sequences and their occurrence across donors. To decide whether each TCR beta V gene segment behaved as functional or pseudogenic, an earlier analysis of fewer than 750 of the donors relied on high-throughput TCR beta sequencing. Donor age, sex, ethnicity and CMV serostatus were compiled together with the repertoire data. Genome-wide SNP genotypes for about 55% of the roughly 670 donors were used in a later genetic analysis, which treated that subset as a discovery cohort. Every discovery cohort repertoire had been produced on one sequencing platform. HLA typing included class I and class II loci at four-digit resolution. Typing coverage differed by locus: A, B, C, DRB1 and DQB1 were typed in roughly 629-640 donors, DQA1 in about 500, DPA1 in around 610, and DPB1 in roughly 450. Five DR-DQ haplotypes were handled as single units for association and clustering, since linkage in the cohort was strong. Among some 410 genotyped donors of the cohort, an average of around 240,000 unique TCR beta nucleotide sequences was sequenced per donor, of which roughly 18% were non-productive. What the authors observed across the whole study: Immune exposure information for the cohort was limited to CMV serostatus. Some IMGT-functional V segments, including TRBV6-2 and TRBV6-3, could not be told apart with the 87-base-pair reads, so those segments were excluded. At a false discovery rate of 0.05, a later analysis linked around 15,000 TCR beta sequences to specific HLA alleles. While some public TCRs were present in many individuals, most TCR sequences turned up only very rarely across donors. Only TCR beta chains were sequenced in this cohort, and the absence of alpha or paired-chain data limited detectable features. Several of the top co-occurrence clusters appeared to be linked to parvovirus B19, influenza, CMV and Epstein-Barr virus, according to a later analysis. Three of the identified cytomegalovirus-associated TCR beta chains were confirmed in vitro to be specific for cytomegalovirus antigens. Some 16 rarely observed V segments, including chromosome 9 orphons, were excluded from the earlier analysis of almost 600 of the donors because counts were too low. A later genetic analysis reported fewer N-insertions in productive TCRs among donors in an Asian-associated ancestry cluster than the roughly 720-donor mean. Because HLA typing was missing for some donors at each locus, association tests included only the typed subset. Correlated functional status among segregating V segments might reflect linkage disequilibrium, but an unknown experimental factor could not be ruled out. Strong co-occurrence of HLA alleles, especially DR and DQ, made assigning TCR associations to individual alleles difficult. In a later analysis, TCR association rates were found to vary across HLA loci, with the most associated TCRs seen for DRB1 alleles and the fewest for HLA-C alleles. An earlier analysis of approximately 540 of the donors showed that most TCR beta V segments appeared in productive rearrangements either about 87% or about 30% of the time, which broadly matched IMGT annotations. A cluster of highly shared sequence variants was judged likely to represent a technical artifact of the sequencing pipeline. A further reported finding was that TCR beta sequences accurately predicted the HLA-A and HLA-B alleles for most subjects in the first cohort. The authors suggested that the approach could potentially be extended to other disease states and immunological phenotypes. In a later analysis, HLA-associated TCR beta chains showed more clonal expansion and lower generation probabilities than non-associated chains that were equally common. Presence/absence analyses assumed roughly uniform sequencing depth across donors, an assumption that may not hold. The study gave a list of more than 150 TCR beta chains associated with cytomegalovirus. According to a later analysis, most CMV-associated TCR beta chains appeared to be HLA-restricted, and the HLA associations seemed to be driven largely by CMV exposure. In both the original and validation cohorts, the classifier was reported to diagnose cytomegalovirus status with high specificity and sensitivity. In a later genetic analysis, a missense DCLRE1C variant was associated with V-gene and J-gene trimming of TCR beta chains, and the association was replicated in an independent cohort.

Receptor libraries were prepared by the immunoSEQ multiplex PCR assay. The multiplex PCR relied on a mix of 60 forward primers for TCR Vbeta segments and 13 reverse primers for TCR Jbeta segments. The CDR3 region of rearranged TCR beta genes was amplified from genomic DNA with a multiplex PCR assay. Amplified TCR beta libraries were sequenced as 87-base-pair reads on the Illumina HiSeq System. The original methods were these. A later analysis counted 65 million to 90 million unique TCR beta chains across the 670 or so repertoires, and approximately 11 million of these chains were shared by at least two donors. A nearest-neighbor algorithm error-corrected the raw reads and collapsed the reads into unique sequences, merging closely related sequences to remove PCR and sequencing errors. Alignment of CDR3 sequences to IMGT reference sequences was used to assign V, D and J gene segments. For a sequence to be retained, a match of at least six nucleotides to both a V gene segment and a J gene segment was required. Rearrangements were classified as productive when the CDR3 lacked stop codons and remained in frame with V and J, and all other rearrangements were classified as non-productive. Following IMGT convention, CDR3 was defined as the stretch from the second conserved V-encoded cysteine to the conserved J-encoded phenylalanine. Sequences without an unambiguous match to a single V gene segment were excluded from the earlier analysis of 500 to 700 of the donors. An earlier analysis of 587 of the donors classified V segments as functional when productive rearrangements were above 56.7% and as segregating when the standard deviation between donors was above 5%. A statistical classification framework was built for diagnosing cytomegalovirus status from the catalog of TCR beta chain sequences. In a later analysis, V and J genes were assigned by comparing TCR nucleotide sequences against IMGT/GENE-DB human TR gene sequences. In a later analysis, CDR3 sequences and most-parsimonious VDJ recombination scenarios were assigned using the TCRdist pipeline. In a later analysis, each TCR beta chain was defined by its CDR3 amino acid sequence together with its V-gene family, and reads lacking a unique V-gene family were excluded. A later analysis removed 550 to 650 highly shared, low-generation-probability nucleotide sequences to deal with suspected cross-contamination and a sequencing artifact. For each public chain, a later analysis derived a clonal expansion index from normalized ranks of inferred template counts within each repertoire. A later analysis computed generation probabilities with a VDJ recombination model fitted to out-of-frame rearrangements, and checked the results against IGoR. In a later analysis, hypergeometric tests were used to score TCR-TCR, TCR-HLA and TCR-CMV co-occurrence, with a repertoire-size bias correction applied to TCR pairs. In a later analysis, false discovery rates were estimated by permuting HLA or CMV assignments 20 times. A later analysis grouped co-occurring TCRs with DBSCAN, adding TCRdist sequence similarity when clustering within HLA-allele-positive subsets. For co-occurrence clustering, repertoires with fewer than 30,000 or more than 120,000 public chains were excluded, along with five repertoires with anomalous nucleotide sharing. Here the immuneACCESS table is served through TCRdb, limited to in-frame sequences with V and J called. Missing clones are a known gap in these copies; in checked studies unresolved V genes cover under half, and the rest lacks a known reason. That table supplies the V and J calls and clone size; D and trimming were determined from the DNA. For this sample there are about 140,000 clones; about 80% appear just once. About 5% of the sample is taken by the ten largest.

The CDR3 runs 15 amino acids, cysteine and phenylalanine included. Of all the DNA, just the CDR3 is kept, 45 bases in frame from base 1. V lost 3 bases and J lost 8 bases; the stretch between them is 20 bases long. Sequences SGDLS (CDR1) and YYNGEE (CDR2) are obtained from the germline V gene. The chain is encoded by TRBV9 joined to TRBJ1-1; the D gene is perhaps TRBD1, on 6 matching bases. The receptor's source is a male donor in good health and CMV-seronegative. The sequencing input was PBMCs. CDR3 loop: CASSADSNRAIEAFF. The bases read TGTGCCAGCAGCGCCGATAGCAACAGGGCGATAGAAGCTTTCTTT.